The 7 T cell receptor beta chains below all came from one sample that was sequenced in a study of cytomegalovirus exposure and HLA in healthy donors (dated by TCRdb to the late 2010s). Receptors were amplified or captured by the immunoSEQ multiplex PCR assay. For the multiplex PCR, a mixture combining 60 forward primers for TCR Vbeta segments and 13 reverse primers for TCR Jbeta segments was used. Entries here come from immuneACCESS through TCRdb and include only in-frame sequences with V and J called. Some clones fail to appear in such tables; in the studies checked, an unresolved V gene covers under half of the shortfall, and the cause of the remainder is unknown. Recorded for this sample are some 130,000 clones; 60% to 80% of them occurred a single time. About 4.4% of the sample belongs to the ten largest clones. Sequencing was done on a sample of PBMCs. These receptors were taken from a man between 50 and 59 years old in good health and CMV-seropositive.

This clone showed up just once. Here the CDR3 DNA reads TGTGCCAGCTCCATGCGGGGCGAAGCTTTCTTT. Translated, it gives CASSMRGEAFF. This chain uses TRBV25-1 with TRBJ1-1, with D possibly TRBD1 on 5 matching bases. Trimming removed 8 bases from V and 8 bases from J, with 12 bases in between. The CDR3 is 11 amino acids. Germline loops: CDR1 MGHDK, CDR2 SYGVNS.

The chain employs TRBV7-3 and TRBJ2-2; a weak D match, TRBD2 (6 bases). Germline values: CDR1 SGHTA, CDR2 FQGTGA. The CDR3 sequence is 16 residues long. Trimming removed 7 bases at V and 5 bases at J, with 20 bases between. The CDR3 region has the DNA TGTGCCAGCACCCTAAACGGGGGAGGTACAACCGGGGAGCTGTTTTTT. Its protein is CASTLNGGGTTGELFF. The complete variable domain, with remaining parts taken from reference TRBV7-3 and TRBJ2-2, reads GAGVSQTPSNKVTEKGKYVELRCDPISGHTALYWYRQSLGQGPEFLIYFQGTGAADDSGLPNDRFFAVRPEGSVSTLKIQRTERGDSAVYLCASTLNGGGTTGELFFGEGSRLTVL.

This CDR3 reads CATRDRRNQPQHF. CDR3 DNA: TGTGCCACCCGCGACAGGCGAAATCAGCCCCAGCATTTT. The chain uses TRBV19 and TRBJ1-5; tentatively, D is TRBD1 (6 bases). This CDR3 is built from 13 residues. CDR1 and CDR2 (germline): LNHDA, SQIVND (reference sequence). Between the trimmed V and J ends, which lost 10 bases and 4 bases, there was a span of 14 bases. Based on the CDR3 plus reference TRBV19 and TRBJ1-5, the full variable domain is DGGITQSPKYLFRKEGQNVTLSCEQNLNHDAMYWYRQDPGQGLRLIYYSQIVNDFQKGDIAEGYSVSREKKESFPLTVTSAQKNPTAFYLCATRDRRNQPQHFGDGTRLSIL.

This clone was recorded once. Written as DNA, the CDR3 is TGTGCCAGCAGCCCCGTCAGGGGGCGCATCTACGAGCAGTACTTC. Translated, it gives CASSPVRGRIYEQYF. V gene TRBV7-8 combines with J gene TRBJ2-7; TRBD1 matches 8 bases. Trimming took 5 bases from V and 3 from J; bases not matched to a gene: 9. This CDR3 spans 15 amino acids. Per the germline V gene, CDR1 is SGHVS and CDR2 is FQNEAQ.

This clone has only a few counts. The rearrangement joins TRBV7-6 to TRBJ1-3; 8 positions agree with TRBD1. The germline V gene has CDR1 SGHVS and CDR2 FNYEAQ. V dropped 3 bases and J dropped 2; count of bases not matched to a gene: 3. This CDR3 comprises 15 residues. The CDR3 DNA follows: TGTGCCAGCAGCTTGGACAGGGACACTGGAAACACCATATATTTT. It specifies CASSLDRDTGNTIYF.

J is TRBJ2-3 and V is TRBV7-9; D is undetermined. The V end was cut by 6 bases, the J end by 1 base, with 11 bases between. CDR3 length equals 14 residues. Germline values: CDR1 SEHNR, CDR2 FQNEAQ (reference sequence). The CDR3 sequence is CASRPMGGTDTQYF. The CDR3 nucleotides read TGTGCCAGCAGGCCTATGGGCGGCACAGATACGCAGTATTTT.

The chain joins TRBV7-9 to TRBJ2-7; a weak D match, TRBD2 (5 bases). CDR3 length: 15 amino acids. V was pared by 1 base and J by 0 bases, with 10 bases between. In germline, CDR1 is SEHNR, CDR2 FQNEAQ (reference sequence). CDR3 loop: CASSLERVYSYEQYF. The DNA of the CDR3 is TGTGCCAGCAGCTTAGAGAGGGTATACTCCTACGAGCAGTACTTC.